This TCR beta chain was recorded in a study of T cell responses to AZD1222 COVID-19 vaccine. Broader study findings: Among those given AZD1222, only five or six were seropositive at baseline. The donor group comprised mostly white British people and more females; the analysis possibly underestimated clonal diversity. Unmutated variant regions are reportedly targeted by nearly half of spike-specific TCRs. The repertoires were collected only after the peak T cell response.

Points on this clone: Its antigen is undetermined.

The CDR3 length is 13 residues. From germline, CDR1 is SGHKS and CDR2 YYEKEE (reference sequence). Trimming took 1 base from V and 3 from J, leaving 8 bases between them. Data came from immunoSEQ multiplex PCR; TCRdb stores just in-frame clones and leaves some out. The profile shows tens of thousands of clones, approximately 85% of them singletons. This chain joins TRBV5-5 and TRBJ2-7; D remains unclear. This sequence was found in an adult who received the AZD1222 COVID-19 vaccine. This material consisted of peripheral blood, taken 28 days after the second AZD1222 dose. The CDR3 nucleotides read TGTGCCAGCAGCTTGAATATATACTACGAGCAGTACTTC. This codes for CASSLNIYYEQYF.